This T cell receptor beta chain was profiled in a study of cytomegalovirus exposure and HLA in healthy donors (dated by TCRdb to 2016 to 2017). In the study overall: An earlier analysis of under 600 of the donors reported 250 to 350 Gb of sequence data and more than 90 million unique TCR beta sequences from 190 million or so T cells. An early release covering roughly 580 HLA-typed donors comprised about 300 gigabases of sequencing data and 85 million or so unique TCR sequences. Of the 300 to 500 genotyped donors, roughly 80% were placed in the genetic ancestry cluster associated with self-reported Caucasian donors. The aim of the study was to test whether cataloging public T cell receptors could identify signatures of past pathogen exposure. The study profiled the T cell repertoires of more than 500 subjects by immunosequencing and related them to cytomegalovirus serostatus. In addition to the first cohort of approximately 670 subjects, a separate validation cohort of about 120 different subjects was used. The study combined high-throughput TCR immunosequencing, statistical association of individual TCRs with disease status, and machine learning to predict cytomegalovirus infection status. A later analysis re-analyzed previously published TCR beta repertoires from 660 or so donors and added high-resolution HLA genotyping to study TCR occurrence patterns. Rather than drawing on any new phenotypic data, the later analysis identified candidate immune exposures from TCR beta sequences and the way those sequences occurred across donors. In an earlier analysis of around 540 of the donors, high-throughput TCR beta sequencing was used to judge whether each TCR beta V gene segment behaved as functional or pseudogenic. Alongside the repertoire data, information on donor age, sex, ethnicity and CMV serostatus was compiled. A later genetic analysis used genome-wide SNP genotypes for about three fifths of the 666 donors, treating that subset as a discovery cohort. All discovery cohort repertoires had been generated on a single sequencing platform. HLA typing included class I and class II loci at four-digit resolution. The number of typed donors differed by locus: 629-630 for A, B, C, DRB1 and DQB1; 500 to 550 for DQA1; over 600 for DPA1; and some 450 for DPB1. Because of strong linkage in the cohort, roughly five DR-DQ haplotypes were treated as single units for association and clustering. Across roughly 420 genotyped donors of the cohort, an average of about 240,000 unique TCR beta nucleotide sequences per donor were sequenced, and around 19% of those sequences were non-productive. Broader findings and caveats from the paper: A further reported finding was that TCR beta sequences accurately predicted the HLA-A and HLA-B alleles for most subjects in the first cohort. In a later genetic analysis, a missense DCLRE1C variant was associated with V-gene and J-gene trimming of TCR beta chains, and the association was replicated in an independent cohort. Roughly 15 rarely observed V segments, including chromosome 9 orphons, were excluded from the earlier analysis of 550 to 700 of the donors because counts were too low. A later analysis associated 16,951 TCR beta sequences with specific HLA alleles at a false discovery rate of 0.05. The sequencing pipeline was judged likely to have produced a cluster of highly shared sequence variants as a technical artifact. Correlated functional status among segregating V segments might be attributable to linkage disequilibrium, but an unknown experimental factor could not be ruled out. The cohort was sequenced for TCR beta chains only, and without alpha or paired-chain data the features that could be detected were limited. Most TCR sequences were observed very rarely across donors, whereas some public TCRs were present in many individuals. In a later analysis, several top co-occurrence clusters were reported to appear linked to parvovirus B19, influenza, CMV and Epstein-Barr virus. The classifier was reported to diagnose cytomegalovirus status with high specificity and sensitivity in both the original cohort and the validation cohort. In a later analysis, the rate of TCR association differed among HLA loci, with DRB1 alleles having the most associated TCRs and HLA-C alleles having the fewest. The only immune exposure information available for the cohort was CMV serostatus. When HLA alleles, especially DR and DQ, strongly co-occurred, attributing TCR associations to individual alleles was difficult. Some IMGT-functional V segments, including TRBV6-2 and TRBV6-3, could not be told apart with the 87-base-pair reads, so those segments were excluded. Roughly uniform sequencing depth across donors was assumed in presence/absence analyses, although this assumption may not hold. In a later analysis, HLA-associated TCR beta chains showed more clonal expansion and lower generation probabilities than non-associated chains that were equally common. In a later genetic analysis, fewer N-insertions in productive TCRs were reported among donors in an Asian-associated ancestry cluster than the roughly 710-donor mean. The study gave a list of more than 150 TCR beta chains associated with cytomegalovirus. Because HLA typing was missing for some donors at each locus, association tests included only the typed subset. In a later analysis, most CMV-associated TCR beta chains were found to appear HLA-restricted, with HLA associations seemingly driven largely by CMV exposure. An earlier analysis of approximately 500 of the donors showed that most TCR beta V segments appeared in productive rearrangements either about 87% or about 30% of the time, which broadly matched IMGT annotations. According to the authors, the approach could potentially be generalized to other disease states and immunological phenotypes. A few of the identified cytomegalovirus-associated TCR beta chains were confirmed in vitro to be specific for cytomegalovirus antigens.

The cohort comprised more than 550 healthy bone marrow donors. At the time of sampling, all cohort members were nominally healthy, though unrecorded immune exposures were likely present. The donor tested CMV seronegative and was one of the 352 seronegative cohort members. A peripheral blood sample was collected from each donor, and TCR beta sequencing was performed on peripheral blood mononuclear cells. Genomic DNA extraction from the blood cell samples was performed with the Qiagen DNeasy Blood Extraction Kit. Library preparation employed the immunoSEQ multiplex PCR assay. For the multiplex PCR, a mixture combining 60 forward primers for TCR Vbeta segments and 13 reverse primers for TCR Jbeta segments was used. Amplification of the CDR3 region of rearranged TCR beta genes was performed with a multiplex PCR assay on genomic DNA. The amplified TCR beta libraries were sequenced on the Illumina HiSeq System as 87-base-pair reads. The source study handled its data this way. A later analysis tallied around 82 million unique TCR beta chains across the 550 to 850 repertoires, and about 10 million of those chains were shared by two or more donors. To remove PCR and sequencing errors, raw reads were error-corrected and collapsed into unique sequences using a nearest-neighbor algorithm that merged closely related sequences. V, D and J gene segments were assigned by aligning CDR3 sequences to IMGT reference sequences. For a sequence to be retained, at least a six-nucleotide match to both a V gene segment and a J gene segment was required. Rearrangements were called productive when the CDR3 lacked stop codons and stayed in frame with V and J; all others were non-productive. Following IMGT convention, CDR3 was defined as the stretch from the second conserved V-encoded cysteine up to the conserved J-encoded phenylalanine. The earlier analysis of about 500 of the donors excluded sequences that lacked an unambiguous match to a single V gene segment. In an earlier analysis of more than 500 of the donors, a V segment was called functional when productive rearrangements were above 56.7%, and segregating when the standard deviation between donors exceeded 5%. A statistical classification framework was built for diagnosing cytomegalovirus status from the catalog of TCR beta chain sequences. In a later analysis, TCR nucleotide sequences were compared against IMGT/GENE-DB human TR gene sequences so that V and J genes could be assigned. In a later analysis, CDR3 sequences and most-parsimonious VDJ recombination scenarios were assigned using the TCRdist pipeline. In a later analysis, each TCR beta chain was defined by its CDR3 amino acid sequence together with its V-gene family, and reads lacking a unique V-gene family were excluded. To address suspected cross-contamination and a sequencing artifact, a later analysis removed roughly 640 highly shared, low-generation-probability nucleotide sequences. In a later analysis, a clonal expansion index was calculated for each public chain from normalized within-repertoire ranks of inferred template counts. In a later analysis, generation probabilities were computed using a VDJ recombination model fitted to out-of-frame rearrangements, and the results were checked against IGoR. Hypergeometric tests were used in a later analysis to score TCR-TCR, TCR-HLA and TCR-CMV co-occurrence, with a repertoire-size bias correction applied to the TCR pairs. False discovery rates were estimated in a later analysis by permuting HLA or CMV assignments 20 times. In a later analysis, co-occurring TCRs were grouped using DBSCAN, and TCRdist sequence similarity was added for clustering within HLA-allele-positive subsets. For co-occurrence clustering, repertoires with fewer than 30,000 or more than 120,000 public chains were excluded, along with a handful of repertoires with anomalous nucleotide sharing. In its TCRdb copy, this immuneACCESS table keeps in-frame sequences only and misses some clones. Where compared with another copy, unresolved V genes explain less than half of these, and the others have no known cause. The DNA gave D and trimming, while V, J and clone size come from that table. This sample comprises some 160,000 clones, 80% to 85% of them detected only once. The ten largest clones add up to about 2.3% of the sample.

As for this clone: Its antigen target is currently unknown. No qualities accompany the bases; no much larger clone lies one base away.

CDR1 and CDR2 were assigned from the germline V gene as SGHTS and YDEGEE. V is cut back by 3 bases and J by 6 bases, with 5 bases in the junction unmatched. The CDR3 runs 15 residues from the cysteine to the phenylalanine. The CDR3 DNA has 45 bases and is translated from base 1. This TCR derives from a male donor in good health and CMV-seronegative. Recombination linked TRBV5-8 to TRBJ2-6, with 8 junctional bases fitting TRBD1. Sequencing was performed on PBMCs. The DNA is as follows: TGTGCCAGCAGCTATCACAGGGGGTCGGCCAACGTCCTGACTTTC. Its translation reads: CASSYHRGSANVLTF.